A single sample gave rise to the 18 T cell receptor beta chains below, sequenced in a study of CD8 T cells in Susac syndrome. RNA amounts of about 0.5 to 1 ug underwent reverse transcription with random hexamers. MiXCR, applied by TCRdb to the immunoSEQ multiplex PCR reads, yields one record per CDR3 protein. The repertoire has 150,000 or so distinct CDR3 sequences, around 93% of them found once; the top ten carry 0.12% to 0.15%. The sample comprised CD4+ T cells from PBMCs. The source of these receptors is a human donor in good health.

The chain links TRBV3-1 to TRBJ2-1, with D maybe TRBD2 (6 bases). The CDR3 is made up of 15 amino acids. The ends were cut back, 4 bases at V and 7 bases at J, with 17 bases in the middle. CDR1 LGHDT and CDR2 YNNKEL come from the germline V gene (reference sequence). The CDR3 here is CASSPPGLEGNEQFF. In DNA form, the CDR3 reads TGTGCCAGCAGCCCCCCGGGACTCGAAGGGAATGAGCAGTTCTTC.

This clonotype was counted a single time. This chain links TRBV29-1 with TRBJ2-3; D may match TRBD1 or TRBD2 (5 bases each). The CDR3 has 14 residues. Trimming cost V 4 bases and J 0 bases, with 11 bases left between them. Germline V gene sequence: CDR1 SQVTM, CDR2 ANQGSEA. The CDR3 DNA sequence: TGCAGCGTTGCACGGGGCCAAAGCACAGATACGCAGTATTTT. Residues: CSVARGQSTDTQYF.

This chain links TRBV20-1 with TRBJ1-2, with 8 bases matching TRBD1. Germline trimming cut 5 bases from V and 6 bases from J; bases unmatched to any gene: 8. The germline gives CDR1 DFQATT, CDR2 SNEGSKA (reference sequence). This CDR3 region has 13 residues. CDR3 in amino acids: CSADPTGVDGYTF. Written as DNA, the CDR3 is TGCAGTGCTGACCCGACAGGGGTGGATGGCTACACCTTC.

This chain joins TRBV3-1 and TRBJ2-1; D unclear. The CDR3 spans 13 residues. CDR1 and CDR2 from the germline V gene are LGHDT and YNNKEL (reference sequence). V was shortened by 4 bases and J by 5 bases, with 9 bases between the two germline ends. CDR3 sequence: CASSPMRNNEQFF. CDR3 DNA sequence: TGTGCCAGCAGCCCAATGAGAAACAATGAGCAGTTCTTC.

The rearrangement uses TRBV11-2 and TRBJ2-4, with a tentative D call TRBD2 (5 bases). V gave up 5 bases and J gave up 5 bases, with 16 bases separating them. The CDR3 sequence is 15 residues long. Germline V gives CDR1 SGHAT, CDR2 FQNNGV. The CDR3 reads CASSVSRGGQNIQYF. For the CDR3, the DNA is TGTGCCAGCAGCGTATCACGGGGTGGGCAAAACATTCAGTACTTC.

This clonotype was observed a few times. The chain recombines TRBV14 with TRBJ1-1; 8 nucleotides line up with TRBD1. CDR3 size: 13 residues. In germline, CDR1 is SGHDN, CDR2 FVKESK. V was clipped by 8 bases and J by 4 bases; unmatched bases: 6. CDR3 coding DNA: TGTGCCAGCTCCCAGGGGGCGCGCACTGAAGCTTTCTTT. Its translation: CASSQGARTEAFF.

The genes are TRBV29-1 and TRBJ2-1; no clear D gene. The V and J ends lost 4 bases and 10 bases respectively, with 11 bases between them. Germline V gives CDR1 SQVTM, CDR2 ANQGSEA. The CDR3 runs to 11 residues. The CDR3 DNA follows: TGCAGCGTTGTACGGACCCAGGAGCAGTTCTTC. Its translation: CSVVRTQEQFF.

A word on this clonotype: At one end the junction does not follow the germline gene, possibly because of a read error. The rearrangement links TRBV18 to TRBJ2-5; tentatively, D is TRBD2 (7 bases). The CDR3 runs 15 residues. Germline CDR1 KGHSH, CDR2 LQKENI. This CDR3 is CASSPLNGGQVTQYF. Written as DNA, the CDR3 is TGTGCCAGCTCACCATTGAACGGGGGGCAAGTGACCCAGTACTTC.

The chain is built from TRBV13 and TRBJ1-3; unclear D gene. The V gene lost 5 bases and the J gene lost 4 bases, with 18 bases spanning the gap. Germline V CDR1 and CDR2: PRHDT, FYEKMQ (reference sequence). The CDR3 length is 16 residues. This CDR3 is CASSPGLGIPGNTIYF. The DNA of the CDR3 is TGTGCCAGCAGCCCCGGACTAGGAATACCCGGAAACACCATATATTTT. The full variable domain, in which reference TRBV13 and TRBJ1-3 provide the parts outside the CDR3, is AAGVIQSPRHLIKEKRETATLKCYPIPRHDTVYWYQQGPGQDPQFLISFYEKMQSDKGSIPDRFSAQQFSDYHSELNMSSLELGDSALYFCASSPGLGIPGNTIYFGEGSWLTVV.

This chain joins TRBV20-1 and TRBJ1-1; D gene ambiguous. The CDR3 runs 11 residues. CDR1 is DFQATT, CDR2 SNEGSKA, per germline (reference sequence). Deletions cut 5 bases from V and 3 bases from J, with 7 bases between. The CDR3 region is CSAPRYTEAFF. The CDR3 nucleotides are TGCAGTGCTCCCCGCTACACTGAAGCTTTCTTT.

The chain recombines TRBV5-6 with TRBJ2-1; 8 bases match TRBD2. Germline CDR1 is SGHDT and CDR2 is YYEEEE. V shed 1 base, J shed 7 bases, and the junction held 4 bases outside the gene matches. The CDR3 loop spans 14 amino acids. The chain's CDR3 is CASSLLAGLNEQFF. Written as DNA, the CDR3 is TGTGCCAGCAGCTTGCTAGCGGGCCTAAATGAGCAGTTCTTC.

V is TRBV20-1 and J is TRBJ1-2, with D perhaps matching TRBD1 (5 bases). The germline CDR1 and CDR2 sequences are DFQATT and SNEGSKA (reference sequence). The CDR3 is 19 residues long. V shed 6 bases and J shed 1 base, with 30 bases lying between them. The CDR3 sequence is CSARIHLGRARGINYGYTF. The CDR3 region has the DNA TGCAGTGCCCGGATACATTTGGGCAGGGCAAGAGGAATTAACTATGGCTACACCTTC.

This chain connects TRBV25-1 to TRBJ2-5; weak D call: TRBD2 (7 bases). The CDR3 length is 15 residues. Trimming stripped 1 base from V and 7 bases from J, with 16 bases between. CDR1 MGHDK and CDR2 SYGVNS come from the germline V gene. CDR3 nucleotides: TGTGCCAGCAGTGAATTTAGGGGGGGCGGTGGGACCCAGTACTTC. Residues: CASSEFRGGGGTQYF.

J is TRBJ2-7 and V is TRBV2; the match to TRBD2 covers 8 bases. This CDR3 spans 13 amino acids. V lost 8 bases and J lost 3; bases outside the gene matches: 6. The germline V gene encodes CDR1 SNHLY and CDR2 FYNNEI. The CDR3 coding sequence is TGTGCCAGCCGAAGCGGGGGACTCTACGAGCAGTACTTC. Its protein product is CASRSGGLYEQYF.

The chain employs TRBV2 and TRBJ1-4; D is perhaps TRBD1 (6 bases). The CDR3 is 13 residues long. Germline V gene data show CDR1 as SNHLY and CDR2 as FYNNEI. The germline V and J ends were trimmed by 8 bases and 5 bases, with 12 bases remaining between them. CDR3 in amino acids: CASLRGGNEKLFF. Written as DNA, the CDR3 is TGTGCCAGCCTCAGAGGGGGGAATGAAAAACTGTTTTTT.

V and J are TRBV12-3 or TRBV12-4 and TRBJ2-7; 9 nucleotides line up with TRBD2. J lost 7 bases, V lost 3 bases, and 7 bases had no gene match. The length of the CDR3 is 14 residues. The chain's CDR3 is CASSFAAGGGEQYF. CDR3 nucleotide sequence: TGTGCCAGCAGTTTTGCAGCGGGGGGAGGGGAGCAGTACTTC.

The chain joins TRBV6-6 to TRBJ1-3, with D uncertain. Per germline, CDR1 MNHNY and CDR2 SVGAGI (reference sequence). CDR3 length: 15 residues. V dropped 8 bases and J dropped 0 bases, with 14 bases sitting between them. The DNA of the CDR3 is TGTGCCAGCGGGTACAGCGAATACTCTGGAAACACCATATATTTT. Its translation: CASGYSEYSGNTIYF.

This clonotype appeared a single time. The CDR3 loop reads CASSPPGTGSLETQYF. In DNA, the CDR3 is TGTGCCAGCTCACCACCGGGAACAGGGTCGTTGGAGACCCAGTACTTC. The chain links TRBV18 to TRBJ2-5; weak D call: TRBD1 (6 bases). Trimming stripped 0 bases from V and 5 bases from J, with 16 bases between. The CDR3 loop spans 16 amino acids. Germline CDR1 and CDR2: KGHSH and LQKENI.